Below, 6 T cell receptor beta chains from the same sample are listed, as sequenced in a study of T cell responses to AZD1222 COVID-19 vaccine. Generated by immunoSEQ multiplex PCR, the TCRdb table keeps only in-frame clones and is missing some. The table includes roughly 130,000 clones, around 85% detected once. The input for sequencing was peripheral blood, taken on day 0 of AZD1222 vaccination. The source of these receptors is an adult in good health.

The V gene is TRBV7-2, the J gene TRBJ1-1; D gene uncertain. V was cut by 5 bases and J by 1 base, with 8 bases left in between. This CDR3 comprises 13 residues. The germline CDR1 and CDR2 sequences are SGHTA and FQGNSA. CDR3 sequence reads: CASSPRSNTEAFF. CDR3 in DNA: TGTGCCAGCAGCCCCCGCTCGAACACTGAAGCTTTCTTT.

The V gene is TRBV29-1, the J gene TRBJ1-5; D call uncertain. Looked up from germline, CDR1 is SQVTM and CDR2 is ANQGSEA. Trimming removed 2 bases at V and 0 bases at J, with 5 bases between. The CDR3 is 13 amino acids. CDR3 bases: TGCAGCGTTGAAATAGATAGCAATCAGCCCCAGCATTTT. Its translation is CSVEIDSNQPQHF. Variable domain in full (rest from reference TRBV29-1 and TRBJ1-5): SAVISQKPSRDICQRGTSLTIQCQVDSQVTMMFWYRQQPGQSLTLIATANQGSEATYESGFVIDKFPISRPNLTFSTLTVSNMSPEDSSIYLCSVEIDSNQPQHFGDGTRLSIL.

This chain uses TRBV7-9 with TRBJ1-1; D uncertain. This CDR3 is 14 amino acids long. The V and J ends lost 2 bases and 4 bases respectively, with 11 bases between them. Looked up from germline, CDR1 is SEHNR and CDR2 is FQNEAQ (reference sequence). DNA for the CDR3: TGTGCCAGCAGCTTAATTGCGGGGAGCACTGAAGCTTTCTTT. Translating gives CASSLIAGSTEAFF. The variable domain in full, with the rest retrieved from reference TRBV7-9 and TRBJ1-1, is DTGVSQNPRHKITKRGQNVTFRCDPISEHNRLYWYRQTLGQGPEFLTYFQNEAQLEKSRLLSDRFSAERPKGSFSTLEIQRTEQGDSAMYLCASSLIAGSTEAFFGQGTRLTVV.

The chain joins TRBV6-4 to TRBJ1-5; D is ambiguous. This CDR3 spans 11 amino acids. Deletions cut 2 bases from V and 9 bases from J, with 5 bases between. The germline CDR1 and CDR2 sequences are MRHNA and SNTAGT. The CDR3: CASSDPWPQHF. The CDR3 nucleotides are TGTGCCAGCAGTGACCCCTGGCCCCAGCATTTT.

This clone was observed a few times. The rearrangement joins TRBV24-1 to TRBJ1-5, with TRBD1 identical over 7 bases. The CDR3 is 14 amino acids. Germline V lookup: CDR1 KGHDR, CDR2 SFDVKD. Unmatched junction bases numbered 6, after V lost 5 bases and J lost 6 bases. The CDR3 protein is CATSADRVGQPQHF. In nucleotides, the CDR3 is TGTGCCACCAGTGCCGACAGGGTAGGTCAGCCCCAGCATTTT.

The CDR3 here is CASRGSGETYNEQFF. For the CDR3, the DNA is TGTGCCAGCAGGGGTAGCGGGGAGACCTACAATGAGCAGTTCTTC. V usage is TRBV9 and J usage is TRBJ2-1; the match to TRBD2 covers 8 bases. The V gene's germline CDR1 is SGDLS and CDR2 YYNGEE. Trimming took 5 bases from V and 2 from J; bases not matched to a gene: 6. The CDR3 length is 15 residues. Full variable domain (rest looked up from reference TRBV9 and TRBJ2-1): DSGVTQTPKHLITATGQRVTLRCSPRSGDLSVYWYQQSLDQGLQFLIQYYNGEERAKGNILERFSAQQFPDLHSELNLSSLELGDSALYFCASRGSGETYNEQFFGPGTRLTVL.